A single sample is the source of the 10 T cell receptor beta chains below, sequenced in a study. The sorted Tregs were CD4+CD25+CD127-/low cells. TCRdb re-analysed the 5' RACE reads in MiXCR, keeping a single row per CDR3 protein. The sample records 46,000 or so distinct CDR3 sequences, roughly 20% being singletons. The specimen was Tregs sorted from a lymph node. These receptor sequences come from a female donor with breast cancer.

This clonotype was counted a few times. The genes are TRBV30 and TRBJ1-3; D gene uncertain. CDR3 length equals 14 residues. Trimming took 0 bases from V and 3 from J, leaving 9 bases between them. Germline CDR1 and CDR2: GTSNPN and SVGIG (reference sequence). CDR3 residues: CAWSVRGNGNTIYF. For the CDR3, the DNA is TGTGCCTGGAGTGTACGGGGAAATGGAAACACCATATATTTT.

This clonotype has ten or more counts. The V gene is TRBV10-2, the J gene TRBJ2-2; 10 bases align to TRBD2. Germline V gene data show CDR1 as WSHSY and CDR2 as SAAADI. The CDR3 covers 15 residues. Trimming removed 8 bases from V and 6 bases from J; junction bases left unmatched: 9. The CDR3 nucleotides are TGCGCCAGCTCCGTCACTAGCGGGAATTCCGGGGAGCTGTTTTTT. Encoded protein: CASSVTSGNSGELFF.

This chain links TRBV27 with TRBJ1-2; maybe TRBD1 (6 bases). The length of the CDR3 is 14 residues. Trimming stripped 6 bases from V and 8 bases from J, with 19 bases between. Germline CDR1 reads MNHEY; CDR2 reads SMNVEV (reference sequence). This CDR3 reads CASRGAGATRGYTF. Written as DNA, the CDR3 is TGTGCCAGCAGAGGGGCAGGGGCGACGAGGGGCTACACCTTC.

This clonotype was recorded many times. The genes are TRBV20-1 and TRBJ1-1; possibly TRBD1 for D (6 bases). The germline V gene encodes CDR1 DFQATT and CDR2 SNEGSKA (reference sequence). The CDR3 is 15 amino acids. V dropped 0 bases and J dropped 3 bases, with 14 bases sitting between them. CDR3 DNA: TGCAGTGCTAGAGATCGACAGGCTTCGGACACTGAAGCTTTCTTT. Protein sequence: CSARDRQASDTEAFF.

On this clonotype itself: This may be a read error, as it is one base from a much larger clone. The chain has TRBV28 and TRBJ2-7; TRBD1 agrees at 11 bases. CDR1 and CDR2 (germline): MDHEN, SYDVKM. The CDR3 sequence is 15 residues long. CDR3 DNA: TGTGCCAGCAGTTTCCCTCCGGGACAGGGGGACGAGCGGTACTTC. Translating it yields CASSFPPGQGDERYF.

In its sample, this clonotype was seen a few times. V and J are TRBV7-7 and TRBJ2-2; TRBD1 matches at 7 bases. Germline-derived CDR1 and CDR2 are SSHAT and FNYEAQ (reference sequence). This CDR3 spans 15 amino acids. Trimming removed 5 bases from V and 3 bases from J; junction bases left unmatched: 6. CDR3 DNA sequence: TGTGCCAGCAGCCGGGACAGTTTTTACACCGGGGAGCTGTTTTTT. It translates to CASSRDSFYTGELFF.

This clonotype has just a few counts. This sequence joins TRBV7-2 and TRBJ2-1; D gene uncertain. The CDR3 has 15 amino acids. Deletions cut 4 bases from V and 2 bases from J, with 12 bases between. Germline V CDR1 and CDR2: SGHTA, FQGNSA. CDR3 loop: CASSSPQSPYNEQFF. The CDR3 DNA follows: TGTGCCAGCAGCTCCCCGCAGTCGCCCTACAATGAGCAGTTCTTC.

This clonotype was observed a handful of times. The V call is TRBV12-3 or TRBV12-4, the J call TRBJ2-1; TRBD2 is a possible D gene (7 bases). V dropped 5 bases and J dropped 1 base, with 21 bases sitting between them. This CDR3 region has 18 residues. The CDR3 bases are TGTGCCAGCAGTAACAGCGCAGGGGTCGGGAGGTCCTACAATGAGCAGTTCTTC. Encoded protein: CASSNSAGVGRSYNEQFF.

The chain carries TRBV4-2 and TRBJ1-1; no firm D call. CDR1 and CDR2 (germline): LGHNA, YNFKEQ. The CDR3 runs to 15 residues. The ends were cut back, 1 base at V and 2 bases at J, with 11 bases in the middle. The CDR3 DNA reads TGTGCCAGCAGCCAAGGTAGGATAAGAAACACTGAAGCTTTCTTT. This encodes CASSQGRIRNTEAFF.

Regarding this clonotype: With a much larger clone just one base away, this may be a read error. The gene calls are TRBV6-6 and TRBJ1-2, with D unresolved. With 6 bases removed from V and 8 bases from J, the gap between germline ends came to 22 bases. The CDR3 is 15 amino acids. Germline CDR1 is MNHNY and CDR2 is SVGAGI (reference sequence). Here the CDR3 reads CASSSYGPDGRGYTF. Here the CDR3 DNA reads TGTGCCAGCAGCTCATACGGCCCGGACGGAAGGGGCTACACCTTC.